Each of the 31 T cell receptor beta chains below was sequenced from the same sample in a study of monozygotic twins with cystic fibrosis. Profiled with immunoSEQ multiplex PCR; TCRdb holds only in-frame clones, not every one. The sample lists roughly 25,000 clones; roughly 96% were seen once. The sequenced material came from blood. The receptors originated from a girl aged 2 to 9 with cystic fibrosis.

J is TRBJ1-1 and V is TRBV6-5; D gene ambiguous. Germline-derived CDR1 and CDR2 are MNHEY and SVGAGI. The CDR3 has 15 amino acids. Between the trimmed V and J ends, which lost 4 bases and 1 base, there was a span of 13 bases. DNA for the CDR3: TGTGCCAGCAGTTCACCGTATCCGAGGAACACTGAAGCTTTCTTT. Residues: CASSSPYPRNTEAFF.

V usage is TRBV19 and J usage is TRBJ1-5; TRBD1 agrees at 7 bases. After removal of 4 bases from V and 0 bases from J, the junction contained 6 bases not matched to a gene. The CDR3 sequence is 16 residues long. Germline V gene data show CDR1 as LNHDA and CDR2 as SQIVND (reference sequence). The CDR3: CASSTTGAHSNQPQHF. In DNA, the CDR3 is TGTGCCAGTAGTACTACAGGGGCCCATAGCAATCAGCCCCAGCATTTT.

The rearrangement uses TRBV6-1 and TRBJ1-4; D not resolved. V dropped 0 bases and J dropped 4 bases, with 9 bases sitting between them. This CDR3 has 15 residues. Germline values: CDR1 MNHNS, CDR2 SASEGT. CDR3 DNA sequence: TGTGCCAGCAGTGAAGCGAGGCGGATTAATGAAAAACTGTTTTTT. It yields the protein CASSEARRINEKLFF.

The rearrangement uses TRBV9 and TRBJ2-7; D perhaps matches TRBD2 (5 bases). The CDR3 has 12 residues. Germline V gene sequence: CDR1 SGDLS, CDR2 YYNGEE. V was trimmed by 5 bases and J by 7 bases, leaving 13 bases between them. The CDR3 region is CASSPGSGEQYF. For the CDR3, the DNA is TGTGCCAGCAGTCCAGGTTCGGGGGAGCAGTACTTC.

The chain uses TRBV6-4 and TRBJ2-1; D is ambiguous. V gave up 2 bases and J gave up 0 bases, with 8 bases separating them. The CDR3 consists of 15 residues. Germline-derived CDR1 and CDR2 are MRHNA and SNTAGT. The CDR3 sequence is CASSDGESSYNEQFF. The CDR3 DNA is TGTGCCAGCAGTGACGGCGAGAGCTCCTACAATGAGCAGTTCTTC.

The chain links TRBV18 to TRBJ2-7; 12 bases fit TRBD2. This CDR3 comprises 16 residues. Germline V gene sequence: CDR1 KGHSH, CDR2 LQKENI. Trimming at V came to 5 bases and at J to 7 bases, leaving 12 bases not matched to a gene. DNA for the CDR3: TGTGCCAGCTCAGAACCGGGACTAGCGGGCAGGATGGAGCAGTACTTC. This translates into CASSEPGLAGRMEQYF.

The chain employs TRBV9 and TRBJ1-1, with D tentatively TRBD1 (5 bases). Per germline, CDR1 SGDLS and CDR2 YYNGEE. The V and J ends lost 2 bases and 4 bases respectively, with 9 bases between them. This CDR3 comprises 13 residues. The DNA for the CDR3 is TGTGCCAGCAGCGTCATGGGGGTCACTGAAGCTTTCTTT. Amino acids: CASSVMGVTEAFF.

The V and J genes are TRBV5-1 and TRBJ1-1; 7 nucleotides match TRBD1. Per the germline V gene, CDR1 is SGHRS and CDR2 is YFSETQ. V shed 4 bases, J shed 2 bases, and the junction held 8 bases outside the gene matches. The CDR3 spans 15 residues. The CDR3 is CASSTQGQLNTEAFF. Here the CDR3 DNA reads TGCGCCAGCAGCACCCAGGGACAGCTTAACACTGAAGCTTTCTTT.

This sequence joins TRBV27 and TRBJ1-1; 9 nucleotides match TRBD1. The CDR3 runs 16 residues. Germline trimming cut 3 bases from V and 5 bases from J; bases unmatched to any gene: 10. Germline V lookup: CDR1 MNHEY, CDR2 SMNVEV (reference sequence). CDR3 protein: CASSLIVGTGLTEAFF. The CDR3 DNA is TGTGCCAGCAGTTTGATAGTCGGGACAGGGTTAACTGAAGCTTTCTTT.

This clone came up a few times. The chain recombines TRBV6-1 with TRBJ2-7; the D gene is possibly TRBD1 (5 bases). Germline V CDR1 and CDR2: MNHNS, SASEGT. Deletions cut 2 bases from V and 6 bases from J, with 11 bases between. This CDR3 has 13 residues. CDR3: CASSEWRQGEQYF. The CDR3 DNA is TGTGCCAGCAGTGAATGGCGTCAGGGCGAGCAGTACTTC.

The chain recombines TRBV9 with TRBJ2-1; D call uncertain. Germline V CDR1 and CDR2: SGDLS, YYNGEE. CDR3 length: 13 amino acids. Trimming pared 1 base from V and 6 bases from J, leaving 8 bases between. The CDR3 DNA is TGTGCCAGCAGCGTATTACCGGGCAATGAGCAGTTCTTC. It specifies CASSVLPGNEQFF. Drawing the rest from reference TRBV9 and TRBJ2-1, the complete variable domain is DSGVTQTPKHLITATGQRVTLRCSPRSGDLSVYWYQQSLDQGLQFLIQYYNGEERAKGNILERFSAQQFPDLHSELNLSSLELGDSALYFCASSVLPGNEQFFGPGTRLTVL.

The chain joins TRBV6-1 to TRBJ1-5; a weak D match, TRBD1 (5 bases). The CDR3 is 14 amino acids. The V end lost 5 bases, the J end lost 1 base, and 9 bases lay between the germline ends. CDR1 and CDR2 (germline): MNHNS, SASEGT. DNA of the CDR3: TGTGCCAGCAGTCAGGGATGGAGCAATCAGCCCCAGCATTTT. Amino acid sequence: CASSQGWSNQPQHF.

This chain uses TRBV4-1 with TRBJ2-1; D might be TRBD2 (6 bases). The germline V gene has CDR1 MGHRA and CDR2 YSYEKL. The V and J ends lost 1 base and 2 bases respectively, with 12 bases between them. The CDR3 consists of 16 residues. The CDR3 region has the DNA TGCGCCAGCAGCCAAGCAACTAGCAGCACCTACAATGAGCAGTTCTTC. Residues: CASSQATSSTYNEQFF.

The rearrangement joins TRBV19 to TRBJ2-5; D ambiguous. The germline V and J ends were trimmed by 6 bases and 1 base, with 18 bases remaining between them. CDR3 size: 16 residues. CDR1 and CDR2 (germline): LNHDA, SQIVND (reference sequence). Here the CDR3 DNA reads TGTGCCAGTAGCCCCCAACTTGGGAAGGGCCAAGAGACCCAGTACTTC. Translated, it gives CASSPQLGKGQETQYF.

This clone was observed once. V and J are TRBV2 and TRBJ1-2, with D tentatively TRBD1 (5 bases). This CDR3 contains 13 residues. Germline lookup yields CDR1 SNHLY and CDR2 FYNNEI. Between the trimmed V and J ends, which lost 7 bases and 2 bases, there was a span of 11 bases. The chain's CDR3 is CASKGAGNYGYTF. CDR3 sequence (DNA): TGTGCCAGCAAAGGGGCCGGGAACTATGGCTACACCTTC.

CDR3 DNA sequence: TGTGCCAGCAGTATCTCAAGGAACCATGGCTACACCTTC. As protein: CASSISRNHGYTF. The chain has TRBV2 and TRBJ1-2; D not resolved. Deletions cut 5 bases from V and 6 bases from J, with 13 bases between. The CDR3 length is 13 residues. Germline loops: CDR1 SNHLY, CDR2 FYNNEI. The full variable domain, in which reference TRBV2 and TRBJ1-2 provide the parts outside the CDR3, is EPEVTQTPSHQVTQMGQEVILRCVPISNHLYFYWYRQILGQKVEFLVSFYNNEISEKSEIFDDQFSVERPDGSNFTLKIRSTKLEDSAMYFCASSISRNHGYTFGSGTRLTVV.

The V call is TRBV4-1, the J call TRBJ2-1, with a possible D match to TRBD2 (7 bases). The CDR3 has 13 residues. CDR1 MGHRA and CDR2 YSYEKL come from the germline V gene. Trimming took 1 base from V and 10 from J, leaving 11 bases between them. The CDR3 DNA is TGCGCCAGCAGCCAAGTTTCGGGGGGCGAGCAGTTCTTC. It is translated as CASSQVSGGEQFF.

CDR3 protein: CASSSETQYF. The CDR3 DNA reads as TGTGCCAGCAGCTCGGAGACCCAGTACTTC. V gene TRBV7-8 combines with J gene TRBJ2-5; D gene uncertain. Germline CDR1 SGHVS, CDR2 FQNEAQ. Trimming took 4 bases from V and 5 from J, leaving 2 bases between them. This CDR3 has 10 amino acids.

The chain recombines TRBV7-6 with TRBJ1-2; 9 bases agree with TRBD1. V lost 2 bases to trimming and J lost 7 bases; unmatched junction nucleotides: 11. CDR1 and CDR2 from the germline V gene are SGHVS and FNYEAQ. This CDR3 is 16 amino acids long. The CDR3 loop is CASSLKGTGGRVGYTF. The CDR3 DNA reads TGTGCCAGCAGCTTAAAAGGAACAGGGGGCAGGGTTGGCTACACCTTC.

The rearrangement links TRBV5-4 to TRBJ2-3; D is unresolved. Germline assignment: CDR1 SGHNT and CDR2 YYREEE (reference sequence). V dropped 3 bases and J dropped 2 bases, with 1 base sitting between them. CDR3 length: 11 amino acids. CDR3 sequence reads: CASSYTDTQYF. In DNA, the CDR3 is TGTGCCAGCAGCTACACAGATACGCAGTATTTT.

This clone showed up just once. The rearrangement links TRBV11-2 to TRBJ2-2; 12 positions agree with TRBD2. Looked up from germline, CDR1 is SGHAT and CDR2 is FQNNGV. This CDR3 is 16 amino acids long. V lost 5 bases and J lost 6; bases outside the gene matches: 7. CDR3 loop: CASSPPSGRAAGELFF. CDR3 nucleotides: TGTGCCAGCAGCCCCCCTAGCGGGAGGGCCGCCGGGGAGCTGTTTTTT.

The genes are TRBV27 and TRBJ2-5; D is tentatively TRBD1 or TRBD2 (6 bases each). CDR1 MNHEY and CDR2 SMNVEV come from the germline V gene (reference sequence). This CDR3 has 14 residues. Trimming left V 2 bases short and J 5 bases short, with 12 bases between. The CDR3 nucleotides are TGTGCCAGCAGTTTACGGGGGCCAAGGGAGACCCAGTACTTC. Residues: CASSLRGPRETQYF.

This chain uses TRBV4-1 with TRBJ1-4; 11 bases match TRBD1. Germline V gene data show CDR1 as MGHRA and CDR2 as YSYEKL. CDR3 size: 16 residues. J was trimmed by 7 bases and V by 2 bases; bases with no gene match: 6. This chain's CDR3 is CASSQTGTGGREKLFF. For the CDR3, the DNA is TGCGCCAGCAGCCAAACGGGGACAGGGGGTCGTGAAAAACTGTTTTTT.

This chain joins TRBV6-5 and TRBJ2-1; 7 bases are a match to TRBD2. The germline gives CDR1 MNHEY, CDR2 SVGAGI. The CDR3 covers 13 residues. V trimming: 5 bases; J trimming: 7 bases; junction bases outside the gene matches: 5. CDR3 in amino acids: CASSKGLLNEQFF. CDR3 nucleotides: TGTGCCAGCAGTAAGGGACTATTGAATGAGCAGTTCTTC.

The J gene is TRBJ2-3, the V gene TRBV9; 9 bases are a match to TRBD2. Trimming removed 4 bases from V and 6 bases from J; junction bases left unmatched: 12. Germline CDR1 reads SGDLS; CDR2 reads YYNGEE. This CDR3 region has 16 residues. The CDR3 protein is CASSPSGGRASDTQYF. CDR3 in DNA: TGTGCCAGCAGCCCCTCCGGCGGGAGGGCCAGCGATACGCAGTATTTT.

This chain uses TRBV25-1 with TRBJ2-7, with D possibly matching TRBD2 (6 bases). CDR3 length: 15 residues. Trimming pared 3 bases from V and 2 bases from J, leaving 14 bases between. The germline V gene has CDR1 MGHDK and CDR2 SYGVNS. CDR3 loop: CASSEGRTTPYEQYF. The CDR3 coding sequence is TGTGCCAGCAGTGAGGGGAGGACGACACCCTACGAGCAGTACTTC.

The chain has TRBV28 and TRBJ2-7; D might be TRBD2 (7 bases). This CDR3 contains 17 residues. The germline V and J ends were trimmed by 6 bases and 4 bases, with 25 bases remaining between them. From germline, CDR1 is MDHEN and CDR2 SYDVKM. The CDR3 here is CASRSWGTGGPLYEQYF. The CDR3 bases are TGTGCCAGCAGGAGTTGGGGTACGGGGGGCCCCCTATACGAGCAGTACTTC.

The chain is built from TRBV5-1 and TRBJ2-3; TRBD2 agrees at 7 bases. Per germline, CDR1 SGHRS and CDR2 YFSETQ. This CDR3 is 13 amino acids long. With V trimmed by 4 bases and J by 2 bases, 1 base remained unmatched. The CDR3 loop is CASSGGVTDTQYF. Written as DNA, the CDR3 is TGCGCCAGCAGCGGGGGGGTCACAGATACGCAGTATTTT.

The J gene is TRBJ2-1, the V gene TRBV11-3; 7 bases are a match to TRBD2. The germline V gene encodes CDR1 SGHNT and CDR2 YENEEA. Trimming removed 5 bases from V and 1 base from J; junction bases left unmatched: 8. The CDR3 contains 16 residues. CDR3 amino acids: CASSVLADTSYNEQFF. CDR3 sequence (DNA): TGTGCCAGCAGCGTCCTAGCGGACACTTCCTACAATGAGCAGTTCTTC.

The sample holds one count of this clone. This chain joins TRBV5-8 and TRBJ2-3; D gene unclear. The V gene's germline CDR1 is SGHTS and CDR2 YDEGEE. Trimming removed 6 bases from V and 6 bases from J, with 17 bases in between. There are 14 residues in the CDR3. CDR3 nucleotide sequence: TGTGCCAGCACAACTGACTCCAACACTGATACGCAGTATTTT. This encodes CASTTDSNTDTQYF.

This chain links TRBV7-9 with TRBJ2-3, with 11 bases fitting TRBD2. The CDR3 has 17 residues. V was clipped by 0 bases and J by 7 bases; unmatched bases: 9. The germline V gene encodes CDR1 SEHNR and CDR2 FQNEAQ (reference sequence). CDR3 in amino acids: CASSLAVLAGGLNTQYF. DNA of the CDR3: TGTGCCAGCAGCTTAGCTGTGCTAGCGGGAGGTCTTAATACGCAGTATTTT. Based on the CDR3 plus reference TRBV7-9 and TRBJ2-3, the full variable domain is DTGVSQNPRHKITKRGQNVTFRCDPISEHNRLYWYRQTLGQGPEFLTYFQNEAQLEKSRLLSDRFSAERPKGSFSTLEIQRTEQGDSAMYLCASSLAVLAGGLNTQYFGPGTRLTVL.